A single sample gave rise to the 15 T cell receptor beta chains below, sequenced in a study of T cell changes during pregnancy in multiple sclerosis. The method was immunoSEQ multiplex PCR; TCRdb's version includes in-frame clones alone and lacks a portion of them. The repertoire holds about 69,000 clones, with 85% to 95% as singletons. The specimen was peripheral blood, collected in the third trimester of pregnancy. Every receptor here comes from a female donor in good health, enrolled as a control in a pregnancy study.

The CDR3 DNA reads as TGTGCCTGGGAACCGGGACAGGGGTCGGGTGGCTACACCTTC. Translation gives CAWEPGQGSGGYTF. The genes are TRBV30 and TRBJ1-2; TRBD1 matches at 10 bases. J gave up 7 bases and V 5 bases, and 10 bases lay outside the gene matches. Looked up from germline, CDR1 is GTSNPN and CDR2 is SVGIG (reference sequence). The CDR3 length is 14 residues.

Turning to this clone: Distinct nucleotide sequences in the sample also encode this CDR3. The chain is built from TRBV6-5 and TRBJ1-2; D is unclear. This CDR3 region has 13 residues. Trimming stripped 5 bases from V and 10 bases from J, with 17 bases between. Germline CDR1 MNHEY, CDR2 SVGAGI. This CDR3 reads CASSRTGMTVYTF. The DNA of the CDR3 is TGTGCCAGCAGTCGAACCGGGATGACGGTCTACACCTTC.

This chain connects TRBV5-3 to TRBJ1-5, with a weak D call TRBD1 (5 bases). TRBV5-3 is given ORF status, its function remaining uncertain. The V gene lost 4 bases and the J gene lost 7 bases, with 18 bases spanning the gap. This CDR3 contains 15 residues. CDR3 DNA sequence: TGTGCCAGAAGCAAGCGGGTAGGGGTTCGCCAGCCCCAGCATTTT. Its translation: CARSKRVGVRQPQHF.

This chain uses TRBV4-3 with TRBJ1-2, with 7 bases fitting TRBD1. J gave up 5 bases and V 4 bases, and 13 bases lay outside the gene matches. Germline CDR1 reads LGHNA; CDR2 reads YSLEER. The CDR3 has 16 residues. CDR3 sequence: CASSPQPRQGHYGYTF. The CDR3 DNA is TGCGCCAGCAGCCCTCAACCCCGACAGGGCCATTATGGCTACACCTTC.

The CDR3 DNA reads TGTGCCAGCAGCCGCAGGGGGGACCCAAACTATGGCTACACCTTC. It yields the protein CASSRRGDPNYGYTF. The chain joins TRBV11-2 to TRBJ1-2; 7 nucleotides line up with TRBD1. The V segment lost 5 bases and the J segment 2 bases; nucleotides outside the gene matches: 8. Germline values: CDR1 SGHAT, CDR2 FQNNGV. The CDR3 runs 15 residues.

The V and J genes are TRBV25-1 and TRBJ2-3; TRBD2 agrees at 7 bases. The CDR3 runs to 15 residues. Per the germline V gene, CDR1 is MGHDK and CDR2 is SYGVNS. With 5 bases clipped from V and 2 bases from J, the junction kept 7 bases outside the gene matches. The DNA for the CDR3 is TGTGCCAGCAGTTACTTGGGGGGGAACACAGATACGCAGTATTTT. This sequence encodes CASSYLGGNTDTQYF.

This chain joins TRBV7-8 and TRBJ2-1, with D possibly TRBD2 on 6 matching bases. Germline lookup yields CDR1 SGHVS and CDR2 FQNEAQ. V gave up 5 bases and J gave up 6 bases, with 20 bases separating them. The CDR3 contains 16 residues. CDR3 amino acids: CASSPGTPGFGNEQFF. DNA of the CDR3: TGTGCCAGCAGCCCCGGGACTCCCGGGTTCGGCAATGAGCAGTTCTTC.

V and J are TRBV19 and TRBJ1-1; D remains ambiguous. The germline CDR1 and CDR2 sequences are LNHDA and SQIVND (reference sequence). This CDR3 comprises 12 residues. V was clipped by 5 bases and J by 1 base, with 5 bases between them. The CDR3 bases are TGTGCCAGTAGTTATAGGAACACTGAAGCTTTCTTT. Encoded protein: CASSYRNTEAFF.

This chain uses TRBV5-6 with TRBJ1-2; TRBD1 matches 11 bases. J was trimmed by 7 bases and V by 0 bases; bases with no gene match: 11. The CDR3 extends over 17 amino acids. Germline V gives CDR1 SGHDT, CDR2 YYEEEE. As DNA, the CDR3 is TGTGCCAGCAGCTTGGACCGTTCCGGGACAGGGGGATTTGGCTACACCTTC. Protein sequence: CASSLDRSGTGGFGYTF.

The genes are TRBV7-3 and TRBJ2-1, with 8 bases that match TRBD2. This CDR3 has 17 residues. The V gene's germline CDR1 is SGHTA and CDR2 FQGTGA. V shed 5 bases, J shed 1 base, and the junction held 10 bases outside the gene matches. In DNA, the CDR3 is TGTGCCAGCAGCCCCCGCCCCAGCGGGGGTTCCTACAATGAGCAGTTCTTC. Translating gives CASSPRPSGGSYNEQFF.

This clone is a singleton in its sample. In DNA form, the CDR3 reads TGTGCCAGCAGTTACGACAGCAGTCCTTACAATGAGCAGTTCTTC. Translating gives CASSYDSSPYNEQFF. The chain recombines TRBV6-5 with TRBJ2-1, with D tentatively TRBD1 (5 bases). The germline V gene encodes CDR1 MNHEY and CDR2 SVGAGI. The ends were cut back, 2 bases at V and 4 bases at J, with 12 bases in the middle. The CDR3 is 15 amino acids.

The chain has TRBV28 and TRBJ1-5, with 7 bases aligning to TRBD1. V lost 6 bases, J lost 6 bases, and 5 bases stayed unmatched. Germline V gene sequence: CDR1 MDHEN, CDR2 SYDVKM. The CDR3 is 13 amino acids. CDR3 residues: CASRTGLLQPQHF. CDR3 nucleotides: TGTGCCAGCAGGACAGGGCTCCTTCAGCCCCAGCATTTT.

Turning to this clone: The sample has other DNA sequences that encode this CDR3 too. The rearrangement links TRBV7-9 to TRBJ2-1; no clear D gene. V lost 1 base and J lost 4, with 8 bases in between. The CDR3 is 14 amino acids. Germline V gene data show CDR1 as SEHNR and CDR2 as FQNEAQ (reference sequence). CDR3 nucleotide sequence: TGTGCCAGCAGCTTAGTTACAGAGTACAATGAGCAGTTCTTC. It yields the protein CASSLVTEYNEQFF.

The chain is built from TRBV2 and TRBJ1-2, with 7 bases matching TRBD1. The CDR3 runs 14 residues. V trimming: 6 bases; J trimming: 3 bases; junction bases outside the gene matches: 7. Germline V gives CDR1 SNHLY, CDR2 FYNNEI. In DNA form, the CDR3 reads TGTGCCAGCAGACAACGACAGGGTGACTATGGCTACACCTTC. This gives the protein CASRQRQGDYGYTF. Looking up the rest from reference TRBV2 and TRBJ1-2 gives the full variable domain: EPEVTQTPSHQVTQMGQEVILRCVPISNHLYFYWYRQILGQKVEFLVSFYNNEISEKSEIFDDQFSVERPDGSNFTLKIRSTKLEDSAMYFCASRQRQGDYGYTFGSGTRLTVV.

The chain employs TRBV2 and TRBJ1-5; D is uncertain. This CDR3 comprises 15 residues. Germline V gene sequence: CDR1 SNHLY, CDR2 FYNNEI. V was trimmed by 3 bases and J by 1 base, leaving 10 bases between them. The CDR3 DNA reads as TGTGCCAGCAGTGACGAGGGTCGGAGCAATCAGCCCCAGCATTTT. Translating gives CASSDEGRSNQPQHF.